This TCR beta chain was sequenced in a study of blood T cell repertoires in COVID-19. Study as a whole: Specimens from acute and convalescent COVID-19 originated in the United States, Italy and Spain.

Measured with immunoSEQ multiplex PCR; TCRdb has only the in-frame clones, and not every one. This sample has hundreds of thousands of clones, with roughly 87% found just once. Clinical history reported by participants formed the basis on which cohorts were assigned. The CDR3 length is 17 residues. Trimming took 0 bases from V and 6 from J, leaving 18 bases between them. Germline V lookup: CDR1 MNHEY, CDR2 SVGEGT. The sample comprised PBMCs or T cells enriched from blood (not recorded which). The receptor comes from a woman younger than 35 who had recovered from COVID-19. The chain employs TRBV6-2 or TRBV6-3 and TRBJ2-1; no firm D call. Written as DNA, the CDR3 is TGTGCCAGCAGTTACTCGAGTTCGCTAGGCACCCCCAATGAGCAGTTCTTC. Its translation: CASSYSSSLGTPNEQFF.